These 28 T cell receptor beta chains were sequenced from one sample in a study of blood T cells in healthy people across ages (dated by TCRdb to 2013 to 2016). The library came from 5' RACE. Instrument on record: Illumina HiSeq 2500. A second PCR of roughly 7 to 12 cycles was performed with a sample-barcoded 5' primer and a J-beta primer mix. TCRdb reanalyzed the raw reads on its own, using fastp at Q25 for trimming and MiXCR for clone calling, and kept in-frame beta chains. CDR3 protein duplicates are merged, each entry listing the most common genes and DNA. Within this sample are approximately 1.5 million distinct CDR3 sequences, with about 32% of them counted one time only. The ten top clones hold roughly 12% of the sample. The sequenced sample was blood. The receptors stem from a woman aged 30 to 39 in good health.

This clonotype showed up many times. This sequence joins TRBV7-3 and TRBJ2-7, with D possibly being TRBD2 (6 bases). V lost 4 bases and J lost 6, with 13 bases in between. The CDR3 is made up of 13 amino acids. CDR1 and CDR2 (germline): SGHTA, FQGTGA. The CDR3 is CASSSIGGFEQYF. CDR3 nucleotides: TGTGCCAGCAGCTCAATTGGAGGGTTCGAGCAGTACTTC. The whole variable domain, remainder taken from reference TRBV7-3 and TRBJ2-7, is GAGVSQTPSNKVTEKGKYVELRCDPISGHTALYWYRQSLGQGPEFLIYFQGTGAADDSGLPNDRFFAVRPEGSVSTLKIQRTERGDSAVYLCASSSIGGFEQYFGPGTRLTVT.

This clonotype appeared a few times. The rearrangement links TRBV15 to TRBJ1-4; possible D gene TRBD1, 5 bases. This CDR3 is built from 15 residues. The germline CDR1 and CDR2 sequences are LNHNV and YYDKDF (reference sequence). V dropped 3 bases and J dropped 7 bases, with 15 bases sitting between them. This CDR3 is CATSRPLARVEKLFF. CDR3 DNA sequence: TGTGCCACCAGCAGGCCGCTGGCCAGGGTTGAAAAACTGTTTTTT.

This chain uses TRBV6-6 with TRBJ1-1, with 9 bases matching TRBD1. CDR3 length equals 15 residues. The V segment lost 5 bases and the J segment 5 bases; nucleotides outside the gene matches: 9. CDR1 MNHNY and CDR2 SVGAGI come from the germline V gene (reference sequence). The CDR3 loop reads CASSKTGTGLTEAFF. The CDR3 DNA sequence: TGTGCCAGCAGTAAGACCGGGACAGGGTTGACTGAAGCTTTCTTT.

This rearrangement joins TRBV7-9 to TRBJ1-2; D not certain. Germline CDR1 SEHNR, CDR2 FQNEAQ (reference sequence). The CDR3 contains 14 residues. V was shortened by 5 bases and J by 6 bases, with 16 bases between the two germline ends. CDR3 region: CASSQFDAFDGYTF. The DNA for the CDR3 is TGTGCCAGCAGCCAATTTGACGCCTTCGATGGCTACACCTTC.

This clonotype was seen a single time. A much more abundant neighbour one base away suggests this may be a read error. The chain is built from TRBV29-1 and TRBJ2-5, with D unresolved. The CDR3 loop spans 12 amino acids. V was trimmed by 7 bases and J by 2 bases, leaving 11 bases between them. The germline gives CDR1 SQVTM, CDR2 ANQGSEA. The CDR3 nucleotides are TGCAGCGGTTCCGCTGGGCAAGAGACCCAGTACTTC. This encodes CSGSAGQETQYF.

The chain joins TRBV12-3 or TRBV12-4 to TRBJ2-5; the D gene is possibly TRBD1 (6 bases). The CDR3 extends over 14 amino acids. Trimming left V 1 base short and J 11 bases short, with 17 bases between. CDR3 region: CASSLEGSGERQYF. For the CDR3, the DNA is TGTGCCAGCAGTTTAGAGGGGTCAGGGGAACGGCAGTACTTC.

The V call is TRBV30, the J call TRBJ2-4, with D hard to call. CDR1 and CDR2 from the germline V gene are GTSNPN and SVGIG (reference sequence). The germline V and J ends were trimmed by 0 bases and 3 bases, with 15 bases remaining between them. This CDR3 region has 16 residues. Here the CDR3 reads CAWSVKLEFVKNIQYF. CDR3 coding DNA: TGTGCCTGGAGTGTAAAGTTGGAGTTTGTCAAAAACATTCAGTACTTC.

This sequence joins TRBV7-7 and TRBJ2-7; no firm D call. CDR3 length equals 14 residues. Trimming removed 3 bases at V and 6 bases at J, with 15 bases between. The germline CDR1 and CDR2 sequences are SSHAT and FNYEAQ (reference sequence). The CDR3 bases are TGTGCCAGCAGCTTGAACCAAGGGTTTGGCGAGCAGTACTTC. Its translation is CASSLNQGFGEQYF.

Note on this clonotype: Sequence at one end of the junction differs from germline and may be a read error. The CDR3 DNA follows: TGCGCCTGCAGCCAAACCGCCCAAGAGACCCAGTACTTC. Protein sequence: CACSQTAQETQYF. The chain carries TRBV4-1 and TRBJ2-5; no reliable D call. The CDR3 is 13 residues long. Germline CDR1 MGHRA, CDR2 YSYEKL.

The sample holds many counts of this clonotype. The rearrangement joins TRBV7-2 to TRBJ2-1; 8 bases match TRBD2. CDR1 and CDR2 (germline): SGHTA, FQGNSA. Trimming removed 0 bases from V and 5 bases from J; junction bases left unmatched: 0. The CDR3 extends over 14 amino acids. Here the CDR3 DNA reads TGTGCCAGCAGCTTAGCTAGCGGGAACAATGAGCAGTTCTTC. This sequence encodes CASSLASGNNEQFF. Full variable domain (remainder filled in from reference TRBV7-2 and TRBJ2-1): GAGVSQSPSNKVTEKGKDVELRCDPISGHTALYWYRQSLGQGLEFLIYFQGNSAPDKSGLPSDRFSAERTGGSVSTLTIQRTQQEDSAVYLCASSLASGNNEQFFGPGTRLTVL.

This clonotype occurred a few times. The chain has TRBV28 and TRBJ2-1, with 8 positions matching TRBD2. Germline V gene sequence: CDR1 MDHEN, CDR2 SYDVKM. V shed 4 bases and J 4 bases; nucleotides not matched to a gene: 12. CDR3 length equals 17 residues. The CDR3 DNA reads as TGTGCCAGCAGTTCCCCCCTCTTGAGCGGGAGATACAATGAGCAGTTCTTC. It translates to CASSSPLLSGRYNEQFF.

The sample holds a few counts of this clonotype. This chain connects TRBV20-1 to TRBJ2-1; no reliable D call. The CDR3 length is 11 residues. Deletions cut 2 bases from V and 7 bases from J, with 6 bases between. The V gene's germline CDR1 is DFQATT and CDR2 SNEGSKA (reference sequence). This CDR3 is CSARFWNEQFF. In nucleotides, the CDR3 is TGCAGTGCTAGATTCTGGAATGAGCAGTTCTTC.

The chain is built from TRBV6-1 and TRBJ2-7; no definite D call. CDR1 and CDR2 (germline): MNHNS, SASEGT. Trimming removed 2 bases from V and 0 bases from J, with 8 bases in between. The CDR3 is made up of 14 amino acids. The CDR3 loop reads CASSEMYSSYEQYF. CDR3 nucleotides: TGTGCCAGCAGTGAAATGTATTCCTCCTACGAGCAGTACTTC.

This clonotype showed up just a few times. The chain links TRBV20-1 to TRBJ2-6; 8 bases agree with TRBD1. CDR3 length: 17 amino acids. With 5 bases clipped from V and 2 bases from J, the junction kept 11 bases outside the gene matches. Germline V gene sequence: CDR1 DFQATT, CDR2 SNEGSKA (reference sequence). The CDR3 spells CSALTGGNLPGANVLTF. The CDR3 bases are TGCAGTGCTTTAACAGGGGGAAATCTTCCTGGGGCCAACGTCCTGACTTTC.

The chain couples TRBV20-1 to TRBJ2-3; tentatively, D is TRBD2 (5 bases). Trimming shortened V by 8 bases and J by 6 bases, and 12 bases separated the two germline ends. CDR1 and CDR2 from the germline V gene are DFQATT and SNEGSKA (reference sequence). The CDR3 is made up of 11 amino acids. This CDR3 is CSPEGPDTQYF. In DNA form, the CDR3 reads TGCAGTCCCGAGGGCCCGGATACGCAGTATTTT.

The rearrangement joins TRBV29-1 to TRBJ2-2; 8 bases map to TRBD2. The CDR3 runs to 17 residues. Germline trimming cut 0 bases from V and 2 bases from J; bases unmatched to any gene: 8. Germline lookup yields CDR1 SQVTM and CDR2 ANQGSEA. CDR3 DNA: TGCAGCGTTGAAGATCAACTAGCGGAGACCAACACCGGGGAGCTGTTTTTT. It specifies CSVEDQLAETNTGELFF.

The chain is built from TRBV9 and TRBJ2-7; D may be TRBD1 (7 bases). The CDR3 contains 15 residues. The V end was cut by 4 bases, the J end by 4 bases, with 18 bases between. CDR1 and CDR2 from the germline V gene are SGDLS and YYNGEE. The CDR3 spells CASSPWQGGSYEQYF. CDR3 nucleotides: TGTGCCAGCAGCCCGTGGCAGGGGGGATCTTACGAGCAGTACTTC.

The chain uses TRBV4-1 and TRBJ2-7, with a tentative D call TRBD2 (6 bases). The CDR3 has 14 amino acids. The germline V and J ends were trimmed by 4 bases and 6 bases, with 16 bases remaining between them. Germline V gene data show CDR1 as MGHRA and CDR2 as YSYEKL. CDR3 DNA sequence: TGCGCCAGCAGCCTGTTGGAGGGAGACCTCGAGCAGTACTTC. Its translation is CASSLLEGDLEQYF.

The chain couples TRBV4-1 to TRBJ1-4; D gene uncertain. The germline V and J ends were trimmed by 4 bases and 8 bases, with 11 bases remaining between them. The CDR3 contains 13 residues. Germline V gene sequence: CDR1 MGHRA, CDR2 YSYEKL. Here the CDR3 reads CASSPRAIEKLFF. As DNA, the CDR3 is TGCGCCAGCAGCCCTCGGGCTATCGAAAAACTGTTTTTT.

In this sample, this clonotype turned up a few times. The DNA of the CDR3 is TGTGCCAGCAGCTTTGGACTAGCGGCCACCACAGATACGCAGTATTTT. This translates into CASSFGLAATTDTQYF. The chain uses TRBV7-9 and TRBJ2-3, with 10 positions matching TRBD2. CDR3 size: 16 residues. Germline V gene data show CDR1 as SEHNR and CDR2 as FQNEAQ (reference sequence). Trimming cost V 3 bases and J 2 bases; bases outside gene matches: 5.

This clonotype was seen ten or more times. V and J are TRBV15 and TRBJ2-5; TRBD2 aligns across 10 bases. Trimming took 1 base from V and 5 from J; bases not matched to a gene: 1. This CDR3 has 14 residues. Germline V gene data show CDR1 as LNHNV and CDR2 as YYDKDF (reference sequence). The CDR3 protein is CATSRVAGGETQYF. CDR3 sequence (DNA): TGTGCCACCAGCAGAGTAGCGGGAGGCGAGACCCAGTACTTC. The full variable domain, rest sourced from reference TRBV15 and TRBJ2-5, is DAMVIQNPRYQVTQFGKPVTLSCSQTLNHNVMYWYQQKSSQAPKLLFHYYDKDFNNEADTPDNFQSRRPNTSFCFLDIRSPGLGDTAMYLCATSRVAGGETQYFGPGTRLLVL.

This clonotype was detected only a few times. The rearrangement joins TRBV20-1 to TRBJ2-3, with 7 positions matching TRBD1. The ends lost 0 bases at V and 3 bases at J; junction bases unmatched: 6. Germline loops: CDR1 DFQATT, CDR2 SNEGSKA (reference sequence). The CDR3 covers 15 residues. In DNA, the CDR3 is TGCAGTGCTAGAGATCCAGGGGGACGTACAGATACGCAGTATTTT. It encodes CSARDPGGRTDTQYF.

The chain carries TRBV20-1 and TRBJ2-2, with D possibly TRBD1 on 6 matching bases. The V end was cut by 8 bases, the J end by 5 bases, with 15 bases between. CDR1 DFQATT and CDR2 SNEGSKA come from the germline V gene (reference sequence). The CDR3 contains 13 residues. CDR3 DNA sequence: TGCAGTCCCCAAGGGGGAATGACCGGGGAGCTGTTTTTT. Its translation is CSPQGGMTGELFF.

The rearrangement uses TRBV28 and TRBJ2-5, with D uncertain. Trimming shortened V by 3 bases and J by 9 bases, and 11 bases separated the two germline ends. The CDR3 is 12 residues long. Germline-derived CDR1 and CDR2 are MDHEN and SYDVKM. The CDR3 nucleotides read TGTGCCAGCAGTTTGGGAATGCAGCCCCAGTACTTC. The encoded protein is CASSLGMQPQYF.

The V gene is TRBV11-2, the J gene TRBJ1-2; no firm D call. The CDR3 spans 15 residues. The V gene lost 0 bases and the J gene lost 5 bases, with 13 bases spanning the gap. Germline V gene lookup returns CDR1 SGHAT and CDR2 FQNNGV. The CDR3 protein is CASSLEAAAEYGYTF. The DNA of the CDR3 is TGTGCCAGCAGCTTAGAGGCAGCCGCGGAGTATGGCTACACCTTC.

This clonotype was counted ten times or more. The chain carries TRBV4-1 and TRBJ2-7; D remains unclear. Trimming took off 1 base at V and 3 bases at J, with 13 bases between the two ends. From germline, CDR1 is MGHRA and CDR2 YSYEKL. The CDR3 loop spans 15 amino acids. CDR3 sequence: CASSQGQLSRYEQYF. The CDR3 DNA reads as TGCGCCAGCAGCCAAGGTCAGTTGTCCCGCTACGAGCAGTACTTC.

This clonotype was picked up many times. This chain's CDR3 is CASSDNEQYF. The CDR3 DNA reads TGTGCCAGCAGTGATAACGAGCAGTACTTC. V gene TRBV6-4 combines with J gene TRBJ2-7; D not certain. The CDR3 has 10 residues. Germline V CDR1 and CDR2: MRHNA, SNTAGT. The V gene lost 3 bases and the J gene lost 5 bases, with 2 bases spanning the gap.

The V call is TRBV5-1, the J call TRBJ2-3; D is possibly TRBD1 (5 bases). There are 15 residues in the CDR3. V lost 1 base and J lost 4, with 13 bases in between. Germline lookup yields CDR1 SGHRS and CDR2 YFSETQ. The CDR3 bases are TGCGCCAGCAGCTTGCCGCCAGGGTACGCAGATACGCAGTATTTT. Protein sequence: CASSLPPGYADTQYF.